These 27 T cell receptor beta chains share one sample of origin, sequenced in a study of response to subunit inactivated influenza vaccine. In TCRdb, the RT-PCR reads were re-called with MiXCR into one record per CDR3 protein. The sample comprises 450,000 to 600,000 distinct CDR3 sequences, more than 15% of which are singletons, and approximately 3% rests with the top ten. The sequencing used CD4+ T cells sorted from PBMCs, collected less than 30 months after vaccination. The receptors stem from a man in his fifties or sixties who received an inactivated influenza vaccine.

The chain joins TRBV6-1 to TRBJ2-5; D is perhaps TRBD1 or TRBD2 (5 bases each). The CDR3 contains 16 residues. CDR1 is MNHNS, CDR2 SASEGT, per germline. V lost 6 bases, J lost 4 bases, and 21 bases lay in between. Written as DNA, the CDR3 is TGTGCCAGCAGCCGGGGCTGGACGGGCGGCGGAGAGACCCAGTACTTC. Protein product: CASSRGWTGGGETQYF.

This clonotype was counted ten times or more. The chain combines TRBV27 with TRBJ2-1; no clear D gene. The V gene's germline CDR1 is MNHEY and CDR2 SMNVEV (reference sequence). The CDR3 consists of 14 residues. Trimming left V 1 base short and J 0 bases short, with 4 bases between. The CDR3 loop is CASSLYSSYNEQFF. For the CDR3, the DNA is TGTGCCAGCAGTTTATACAGCTCCTACAATGAGCAGTTCTTC.

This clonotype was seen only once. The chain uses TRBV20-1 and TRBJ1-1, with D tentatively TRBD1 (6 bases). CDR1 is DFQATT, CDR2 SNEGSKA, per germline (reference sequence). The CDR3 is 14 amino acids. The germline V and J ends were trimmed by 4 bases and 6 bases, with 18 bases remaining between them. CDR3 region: CSAIKQGVGSEAFF. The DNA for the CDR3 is TGCAGTGCTATTAAACAGGGTGTAGGCTCTGAAGCTTTCTTT.

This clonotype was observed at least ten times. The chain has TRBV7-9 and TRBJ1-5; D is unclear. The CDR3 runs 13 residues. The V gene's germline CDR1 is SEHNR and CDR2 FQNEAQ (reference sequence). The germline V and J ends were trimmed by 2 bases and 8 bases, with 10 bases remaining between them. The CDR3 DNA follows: TGTGCCAGCAGCTTATGGGATCTTGAGCCCCAGCATTTT. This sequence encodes CASSLWDLEPQHF.

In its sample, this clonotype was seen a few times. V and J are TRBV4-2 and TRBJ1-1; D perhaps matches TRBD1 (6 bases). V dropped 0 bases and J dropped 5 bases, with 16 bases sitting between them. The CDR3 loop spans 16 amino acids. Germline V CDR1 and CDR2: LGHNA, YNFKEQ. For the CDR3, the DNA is TGTGCCAGCAGCCAAGAGAGAATCAGGGGAGGAACTGAAGCTTTCTTT. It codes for CASSQERIRGGTEAFF.

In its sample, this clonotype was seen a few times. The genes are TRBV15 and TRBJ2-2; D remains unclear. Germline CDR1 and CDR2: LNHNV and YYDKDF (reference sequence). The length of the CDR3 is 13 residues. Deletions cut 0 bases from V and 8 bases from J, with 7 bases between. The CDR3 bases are TGTGCCACCAGCAGAGATAATAGGGGGGAGCTGTTTTTT. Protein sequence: CATSRDNRGELFF.

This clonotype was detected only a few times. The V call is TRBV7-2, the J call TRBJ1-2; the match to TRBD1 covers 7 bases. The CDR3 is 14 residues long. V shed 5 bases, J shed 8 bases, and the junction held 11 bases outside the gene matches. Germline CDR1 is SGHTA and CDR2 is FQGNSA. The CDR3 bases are TGTGCCAGCAGCCGCGGACAGGCCTTCCAAGGCTACACCTTC. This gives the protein CASSRGQAFQGYTF.

CDR3 sequence reads: CASSQRFRTNSYNEQFF. As DNA, the CDR3 is TGCGCCAGCAGCCAGAGATTTCGGACTAACTCCTACAATGAGCAGTTCTTC. V usage is TRBV4-1 and J usage is TRBJ2-1; D possibly corresponds to TRBD2 (6 bases). The CDR3 is 17 residues long. Deletions cut 3 bases from V and 0 bases from J, with 15 bases between. CDR1 is MGHRA and CDR2 is YSYEKL in the germline V gene.

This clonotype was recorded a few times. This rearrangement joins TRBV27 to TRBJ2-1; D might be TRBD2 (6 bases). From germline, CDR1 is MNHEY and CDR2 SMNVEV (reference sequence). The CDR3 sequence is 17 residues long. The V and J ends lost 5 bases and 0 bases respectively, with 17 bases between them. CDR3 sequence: CASSPELAVSSYNEQFF. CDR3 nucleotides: TGTGCCAGCAGTCCTGAACTAGCCGTGAGCTCCTACAATGAGCAGTTCTTC.

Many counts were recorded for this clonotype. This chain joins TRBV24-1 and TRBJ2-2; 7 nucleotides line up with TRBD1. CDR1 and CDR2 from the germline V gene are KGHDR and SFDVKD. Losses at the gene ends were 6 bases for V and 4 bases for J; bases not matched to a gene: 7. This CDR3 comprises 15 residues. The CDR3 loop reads CATSTRDSVTGELFF. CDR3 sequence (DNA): TGTGCCACCAGTACCCGGGACAGTGTCACCGGGGAGCTGTTTTTT.

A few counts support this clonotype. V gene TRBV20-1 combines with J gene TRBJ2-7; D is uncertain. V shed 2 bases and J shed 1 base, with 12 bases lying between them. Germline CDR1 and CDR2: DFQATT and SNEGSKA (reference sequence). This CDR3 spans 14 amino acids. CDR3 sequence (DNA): TGCAGTGCTAGATCTCCGACACATTCCTACGAGCAGTACTTC. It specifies CSARSPTHSYEQYF.

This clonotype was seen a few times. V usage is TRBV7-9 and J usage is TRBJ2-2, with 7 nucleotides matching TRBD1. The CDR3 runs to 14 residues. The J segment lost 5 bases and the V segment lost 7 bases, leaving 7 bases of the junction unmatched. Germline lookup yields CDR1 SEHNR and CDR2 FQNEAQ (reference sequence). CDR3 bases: TGTGCCAGCAAACGACAGGGCGCAACCGGGGAGCTGTTTTTT. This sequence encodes CASKRQGATGELFF.

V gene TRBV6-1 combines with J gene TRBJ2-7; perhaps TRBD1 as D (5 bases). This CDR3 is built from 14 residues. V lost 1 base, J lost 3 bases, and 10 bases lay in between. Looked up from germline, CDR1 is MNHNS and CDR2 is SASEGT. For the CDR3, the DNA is TGTGCCAGCAGTGAAGGGCAGGGCGTCTACGAGCAGTACTTC. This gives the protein CASSEGQGVYEQYF.

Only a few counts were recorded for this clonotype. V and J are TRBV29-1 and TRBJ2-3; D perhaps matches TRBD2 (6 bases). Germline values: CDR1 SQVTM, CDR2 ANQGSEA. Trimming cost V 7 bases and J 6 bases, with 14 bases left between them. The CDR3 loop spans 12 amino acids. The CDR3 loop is CSAGTSRDTQYF. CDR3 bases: TGCAGCGCCGGGACTTCGCGGGATACGCAGTATTTT.

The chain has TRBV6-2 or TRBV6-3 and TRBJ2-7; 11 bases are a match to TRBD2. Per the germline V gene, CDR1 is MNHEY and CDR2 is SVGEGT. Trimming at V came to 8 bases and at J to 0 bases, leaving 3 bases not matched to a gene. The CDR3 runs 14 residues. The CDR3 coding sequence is TGTGCCAGCGGACTAGCGGGTTCCTCCTACGAGCAGTACTTC. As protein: CASGLAGSSYEQYF.

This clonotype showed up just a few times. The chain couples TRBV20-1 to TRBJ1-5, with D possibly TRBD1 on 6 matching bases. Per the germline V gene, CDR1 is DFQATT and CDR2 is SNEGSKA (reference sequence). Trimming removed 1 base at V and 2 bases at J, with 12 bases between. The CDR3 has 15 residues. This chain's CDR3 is CSARVGGSGNQPQHF. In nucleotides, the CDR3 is TGCAGTGCTAGAGTAGGGGGGTCCGGCAATCAGCCCCAGCATTTT.

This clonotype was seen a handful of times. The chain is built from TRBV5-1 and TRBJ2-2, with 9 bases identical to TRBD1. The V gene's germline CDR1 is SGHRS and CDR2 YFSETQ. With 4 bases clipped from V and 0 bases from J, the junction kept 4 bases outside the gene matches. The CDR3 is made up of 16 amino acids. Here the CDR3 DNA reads TGCGCCAGCAGCATACAGGGGGCCCCGAACACCGGGGAGCTGTTTTTT. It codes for CASSIQGAPNTGELFF.

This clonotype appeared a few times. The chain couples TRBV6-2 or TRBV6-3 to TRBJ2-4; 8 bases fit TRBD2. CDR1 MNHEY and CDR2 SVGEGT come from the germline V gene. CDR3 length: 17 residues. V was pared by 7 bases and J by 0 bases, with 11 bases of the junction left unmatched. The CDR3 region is CASKTTGLAGAKNIQYF. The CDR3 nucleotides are TGTGCCAGCAAAACTACAGGACTAGCCGGAGCCAAAAACATTCAGTACTTC.

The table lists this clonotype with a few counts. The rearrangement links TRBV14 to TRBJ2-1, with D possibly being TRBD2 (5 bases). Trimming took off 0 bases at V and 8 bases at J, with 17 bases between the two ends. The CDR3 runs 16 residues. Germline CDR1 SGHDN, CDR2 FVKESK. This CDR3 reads CASSQEWTGLGYEQFF. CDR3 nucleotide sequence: TGTGCCAGCAGCCAAGAATGGACGGGGTTAGGGTATGAGCAGTTCTTC.

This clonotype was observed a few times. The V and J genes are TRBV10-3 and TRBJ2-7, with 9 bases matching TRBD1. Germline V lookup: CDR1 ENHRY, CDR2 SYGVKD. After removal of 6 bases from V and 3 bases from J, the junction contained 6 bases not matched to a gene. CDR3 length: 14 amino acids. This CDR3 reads CAISPGQGYYEQYF. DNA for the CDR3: TGTGCCATCAGCCCTGGACAGGGGTACTACGAGCAGTACTTC.

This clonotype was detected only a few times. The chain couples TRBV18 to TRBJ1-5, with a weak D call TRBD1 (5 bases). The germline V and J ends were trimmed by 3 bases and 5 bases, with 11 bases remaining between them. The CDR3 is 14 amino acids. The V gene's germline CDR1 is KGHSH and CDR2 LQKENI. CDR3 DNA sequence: TGTGCCAGCTCACCCCGGGACGGACATCAGCCCCAGCATTTT. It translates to CASSPRDGHQPQHF.

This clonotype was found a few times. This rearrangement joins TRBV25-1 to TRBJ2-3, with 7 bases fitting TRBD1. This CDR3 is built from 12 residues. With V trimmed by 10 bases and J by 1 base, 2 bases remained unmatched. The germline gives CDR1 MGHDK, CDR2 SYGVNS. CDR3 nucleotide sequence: TGTGCCACTACAGGGGGCACAGATACGCAGTATTTT. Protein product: CATTGGTDTQYF.

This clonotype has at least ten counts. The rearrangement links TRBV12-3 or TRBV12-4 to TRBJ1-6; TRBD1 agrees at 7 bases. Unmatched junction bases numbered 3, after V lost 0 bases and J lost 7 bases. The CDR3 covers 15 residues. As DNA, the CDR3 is TGTGCCAGCAGTTTAGCGGGGACAGCCAATTCACCCCTCCACTTT. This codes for CASSLAGTANSPLHF.

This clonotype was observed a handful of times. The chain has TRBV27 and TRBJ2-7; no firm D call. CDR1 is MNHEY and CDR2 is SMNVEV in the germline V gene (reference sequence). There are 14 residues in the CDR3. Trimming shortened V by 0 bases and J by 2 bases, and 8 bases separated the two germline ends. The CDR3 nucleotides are TGTGCCAGCAGTTTATCCGTTTATACCTACGAGCAGTACTTC. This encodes CASSLSVYTYEQYF.

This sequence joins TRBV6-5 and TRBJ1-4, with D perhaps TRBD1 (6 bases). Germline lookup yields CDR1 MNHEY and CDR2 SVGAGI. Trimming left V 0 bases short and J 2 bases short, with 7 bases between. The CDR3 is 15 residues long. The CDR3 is CASSYSGATNEKLFF. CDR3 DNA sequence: TGTGCCAGCAGTTACTCGGGGGCCACTAATGAAAAACTGTTTTTT.

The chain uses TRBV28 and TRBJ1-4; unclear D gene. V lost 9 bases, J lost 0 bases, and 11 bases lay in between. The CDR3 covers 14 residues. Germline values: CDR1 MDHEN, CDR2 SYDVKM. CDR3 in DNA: TGTGCCAGTGCTGGAGCCGCAACTAATGAAAAACTGTTTTTT. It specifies CASAGAATNEKLFF.

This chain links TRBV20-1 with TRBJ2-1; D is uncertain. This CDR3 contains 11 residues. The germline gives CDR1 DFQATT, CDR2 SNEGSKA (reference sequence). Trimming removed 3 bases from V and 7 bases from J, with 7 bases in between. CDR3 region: CSASRLNEQFF. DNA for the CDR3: TGCAGTGCTAGTAGGTTGAATGAGCAGTTCTTC.